This T cell receptor (beta chain) was found in a study of shared clonotypes between healthy human individuals. Study-wide results and limits: Between a few donors, naive CD4 clonotypes were shared at a level of about 5%.

Terminally differentiated effector memory CD45RA+ cells were excluded by CCR7 positive selection of CD45RO-negative cells. Deep was the level at which the assay was run. The assay was immunoSEQ multiplex PCR, and TCRdb's table has in-frame clones only and misses some. This sample carries around 1.9 million clones, approximately 94% of them seen once, and the ten largest clones take 1.5% to 2%. The CDR3 has 14 amino acids. Trimming removed 7 bases at V and 0 bases at J, with 10 bases between. The germline V gene encodes CDR1 MNHNS and CDR2 SASEGT. About this clone: Its antigen is unknown.

The TCR comes from a man between 18 and 29 years old in good health. Some clones in this sample may be carry-over from other donors' samples. This chain connects TRBV6-1 to TRBJ1-5; D may be TRBD1 (5 bases). Source material: naive CD8+ T cells from PBMCs. CDR3 DNA: TGTGCCAGCATTCCGGGGCATAGCAATCAGCCCCAGCATTTT. The encoded protein is CASIPGHSNQPQHF.